This record concerns one T cell receptor (beta chain) sequence. Its antigen remains unidentified. A junction end diverges from the germline sequence, so it may reflect a read error. The sample comes from a study of Graves' ophthalmopathy and Graves' hyperthyroidism. Whole-study findings and limits: Researchers report that a 13-signature model separated ophthalmopathy from stable hyperthyroidism, posting about 88% sensitivity and roughly 81% specificity.

Amplification targeted the TCR beta CDR3 regions, with RNA transcripts as the source material. Second-round multiplex PCR came after first-round RT-PCR with HTBI primers. TCRdb reprocessed the multiplex PCR reads via MiXCR and lists one record per CDR3 protein. The sample shows approximately 700,000 distinct CDR3 sequences, roughly 41% of them seen only once. None of the included patients had other autoimmune diseases, uncontrolled infections, pregnancy or lactation, as these led to exclusion. Germline loops: CDR1 SGHRS, CDR2 YFSETQ. This CDR3 comprises 13 residues. The source material was peripheral blood. The receptor's source is an adult man with Graves' ophthalmopathy. J is TRBJ2-5 and V is TRBV5-1; D ambiguous. The CDR3 DNA reads as TGCGCCAACAGCTTGGTCACACTAGAGACCCAGTACTTC. Translating gives CANSLVTLETQYF.